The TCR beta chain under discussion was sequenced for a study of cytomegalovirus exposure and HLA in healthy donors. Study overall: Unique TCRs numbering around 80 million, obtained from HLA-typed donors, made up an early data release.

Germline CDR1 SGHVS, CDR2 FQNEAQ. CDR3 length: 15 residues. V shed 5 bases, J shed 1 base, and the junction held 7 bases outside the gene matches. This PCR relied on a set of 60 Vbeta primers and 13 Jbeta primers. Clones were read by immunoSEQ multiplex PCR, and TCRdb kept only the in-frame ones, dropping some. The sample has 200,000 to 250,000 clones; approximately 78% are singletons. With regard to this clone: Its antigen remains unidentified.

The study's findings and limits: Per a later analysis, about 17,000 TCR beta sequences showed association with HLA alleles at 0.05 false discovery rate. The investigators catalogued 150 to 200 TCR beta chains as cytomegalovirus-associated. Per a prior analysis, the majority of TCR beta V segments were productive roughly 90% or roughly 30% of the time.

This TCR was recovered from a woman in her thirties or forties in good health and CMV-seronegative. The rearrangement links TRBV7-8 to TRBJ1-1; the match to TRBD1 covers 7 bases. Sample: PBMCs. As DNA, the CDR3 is TGTGCCAGCAGCCAAGGACAGGCCGAGAACACTGAAGCTTTCTTT. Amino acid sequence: CASSQGQAENTEAFF. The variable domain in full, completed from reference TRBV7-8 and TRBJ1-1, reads GAGVSQSPRYKVAKRGQDVALRCDPISGHVSLFWYQQALGQGPEFLTYFQNEAQLDKSGLPSDRFFAERPEGSVSTLKIQRTQQEDSAVYLCASSQGQAENTEAFFGQGTRLTVV.